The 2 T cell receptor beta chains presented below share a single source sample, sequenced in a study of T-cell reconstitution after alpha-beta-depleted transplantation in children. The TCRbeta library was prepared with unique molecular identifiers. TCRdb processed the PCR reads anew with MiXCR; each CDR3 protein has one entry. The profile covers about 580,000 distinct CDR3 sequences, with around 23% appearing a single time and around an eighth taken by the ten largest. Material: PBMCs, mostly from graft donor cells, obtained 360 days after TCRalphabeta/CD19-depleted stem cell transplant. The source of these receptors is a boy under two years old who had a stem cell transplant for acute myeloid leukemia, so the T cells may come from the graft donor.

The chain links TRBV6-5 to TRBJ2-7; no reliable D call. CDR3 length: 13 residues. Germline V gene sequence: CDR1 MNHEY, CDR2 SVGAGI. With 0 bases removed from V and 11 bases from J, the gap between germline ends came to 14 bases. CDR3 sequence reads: CASSYSRSYREYF. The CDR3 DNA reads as TGTGCCAGCAGTTACTCGAGGAGCTACCGTGAGTACTTC.

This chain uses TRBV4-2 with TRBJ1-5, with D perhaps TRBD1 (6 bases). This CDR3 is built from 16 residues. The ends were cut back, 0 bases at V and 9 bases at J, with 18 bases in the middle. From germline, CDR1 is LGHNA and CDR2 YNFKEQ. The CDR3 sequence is CASSQERSGAQGPQHF. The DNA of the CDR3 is TGTGCCAGCAGCCAAGAAAGGTCAGGGGCCCAGGGGCCCCAGCATTTT.